Following are 18 T cell receptor beta chains from one sample sequenced in a study of beta chain features in type 1 diabetes. Study-wide results and caveats: Moderate but significant shortening of TCRB CDR3s was recorded in all four CD4+ subsets from Type 1 diabetes patients.

The investigators reverse transcribed all of the isolated RNA, so they sequenced expressed TCRB transcripts. Produced via immunoSEQ multiplex PCR; TCRdb's table is partial and in-frame only. This table has some 110,000 clones, less than 20% appearing once. Antigens for these TCRs are unknown. The sample comprised central memory CD4+ T cells from blood. The receptor set was obtained from a man aged 25 to 40 with type 1 diabetes.

This clone was counted between two and nine times. The J gene is TRBJ2-3, the V gene TRBV4-1, with TRBD2 identical over 7 bases. The V gene end was trimmed by 0 bases and the J gene end by 4 bases; junction bases not matched to a gene: 1. The CDR3 extends over 14 amino acids. Germline-derived CDR1 and CDR2 are MGHRA and YSYEKL. Written as DNA, the CDR3 is TGCGCCAGCAGCCAAGATAGCGGGCCAGATACGCAGTATTTT. Protein: CASSQDSGPDTQYF.

The chain carries TRBV7-6 and TRBJ2-5; D not certain. The ends were cut back, 5 bases at V and 2 bases at J, with 15 bases in the middle. CDR1 and CDR2 (germline): SGHVS, FNYEAQ. The CDR3 has 15 amino acids. CDR3 loop: CASSQYANAQETQYF. Written as DNA, the CDR3 is TGTGCCAGCAGCCAATATGCCAATGCGCAAGAGACCCAGTACTTC.

V and J are TRBV11-2 and TRBJ2-7, with a weak D call TRBD1 (6 bases). Trimming removed 4 bases at V and 1 base at J, with 14 bases between. Germline V gives CDR1 SGHAT, CDR2 FQNNGV. The length of the CDR3 is 15 residues. Written as DNA, the CDR3 is TGTGCCAGCAGCTCCACAGGGTACGCTTCCTACGAGCAGTACTTC. Protein sequence: CASSSTGYASYEQYF. Complete variable domain (other parts from reference TRBV11-2 and TRBJ2-7): EAGVAQSPRYKIIEKRQSVAFWCNPISGHATLYWYQQILGQGPKLLIQFQNNGVVDDSQLPKDRFSAERLKGVDSTLKIQPAKLEDSAVYLCASSSTGYASYEQYFGPGTRLTVT.

The chain uses TRBV7-2 and TRBJ2-3; 10 nucleotides agree with TRBD2. V lost 1 base, J lost 2 bases, and 3 bases stayed unmatched. Per germline, CDR1 SGHTA and CDR2 FQGNSA. There are 16 residues in the CDR3. For the CDR3, the DNA is TGTGCCAGCAGCTTAGTTAGCGGGGGGCCCACAGATACGCAGTATTTT. Amino acids: CASSLVSGGPTDTQYF.

The chain uses TRBV4-2 and TRBJ2-6, with 9 nucleotides matching TRBD1. Looked up from germline, CDR1 is LGHNA and CDR2 is YNFKEQ. V shed 4 bases, J shed 1 base, and the junction held 2 bases outside the gene matches. The CDR3 contains 16 residues. CDR3 sequence: CASSRDRDSGANVLTF. Written as DNA, the CDR3 is TGTGCCAGCAGCCGGGACAGGGATTCTGGGGCCAACGTCCTGACTTTC.

To note about this clone: A much bigger clone sits one base away, suggesting this may be a read error. The chain is built from TRBV9 and TRBJ2-1; the match to TRBD2 covers 8 bases. The CDR3 spans 16 residues. V lost 3 bases, J lost 4 bases, and 9 bases stayed unmatched. CDR1 is SGDLS and CDR2 is YYNGEE in the germline V gene. The DNA for the CDR3 is TGTGCCAGCAGCGGAGGGGTTAGCGGGACTTACAATGAGCAGTTCTTC. This translates into CASSGGVSGTYNEQFF.

The J gene is TRBJ2-3, the V gene TRBV7-6, with 12 bases matching TRBD1. Germline V gene sequence: CDR1 SGHVS, CDR2 FNYEAQ. CDR3 length: 16 amino acids. The V segment lost 2 bases and the J segment 2 bases; nucleotides outside the gene matches: 2. This CDR3 is CASSLWGQGATDTQYF. The CDR3 nucleotides are TGTGCCAGCAGCTTATGGGGACAGGGGGCCACAGATACGCAGTATTTT.

The chain has TRBV27 and TRBJ1-1, with D perhaps TRBD1 (5 bases). Trimming removed 5 bases at V and 1 base at J, with 11 bases between. The CDR3 has 14 amino acids. Germline CDR1 MNHEY, CDR2 SMNVEV (reference sequence). The CDR3 protein is CASSPLGQNTEAFF. CDR3 DNA: TGTGCCAGCAGTCCCCTCGGACAGAACACTGAAGCTTTCTTT.

The chain is built from TRBV15 and TRBJ1-1; 7 nucleotides align to TRBD1. The CDR3 has 16 residues. V lost 8 bases to trimming and J lost 0 bases; unmatched junction nucleotides: 12. CDR1 LNHNV and CDR2 YYDKDF come from the germline V gene (reference sequence). CDR3 sequence reads: CATGGQGGRMNTEAFF. The CDR3 nucleotides read TGTGCCACCGGAGGCCAGGGGGGACGCATGAACACTGAAGCTTTCTTT.

The chain couples TRBV7-2 to TRBJ2-2; the D gene could be TRBD1 or TRBD2 (6 bases each). The germline V gene encodes CDR1 SGHTA and CDR2 FQGNSA. CDR3 length: 15 amino acids. V shed 5 bases and J shed 7 bases, with 17 bases lying between them. CDR3: CASSTSGGPGGELFF. The CDR3, as DNA: TGTGCCAGCAGCACAAGTGGGGGGCCCGGCGGGGAGCTGTTTTTT.

This clone was found a few times. The V call is TRBV20-1, the J call TRBJ2-5; TRBD1 might be the D (6 bases). V was cut by 3 bases and J by 5 bases, with 7 bases left in between. Germline CDR1 DFQATT, CDR2 SNEGSKA (reference sequence). The CDR3 sequence is 11 residues long. CDR3 sequence: CSASQGETQYF. DNA of the CDR3: TGCAGTGCTAGCCAGGGGGAGACCCAGTACTTC.

The sample holds a few counts of this clone. This sequence joins TRBV27 and TRBJ2-7; TRBD2 aligns across 13 bases. This CDR3 is 15 amino acids long. V trimming: 6 bases; J trimming: 5 bases; junction bases outside the gene matches: 7. Per germline, CDR1 MNHEY and CDR2 SMNVEV (reference sequence). CDR3 coding DNA: TGTGCCAGCAGCCCTCGGACTAGCGGGGGCCACGAGCAGTACTTC. Amino acids: CASSPRTSGGHEQYF.

The V call is TRBV5-1, the J call TRBJ2-7; 9 bases are a match to TRBD1. In germline, CDR1 is SGHRS, CDR2 YFSETQ. J was trimmed by 11 bases and V by 3 bases; bases with no gene match: 12. CDR3 size: 14 residues. The CDR3, as DNA: TGCGCCAGCAGCTCTGCTGGACAGGGGAGTGTCGAGTACTTC. This gives the protein CASSSAGQGSVEYF.

Only a few counts were recorded for this clone. The chain links TRBV6-6 to TRBJ2-3; D not resolved. Germline V gene sequence: CDR1 MNHNY, CDR2 SVGAGI (reference sequence). The ends were cut back, 6 bases at V and 0 bases at J, with 10 bases in the middle. There are 14 residues in the CDR3. CDR3 sequence reads: CASSPTHSTDTQYF. The CDR3 DNA is TGTGCCAGCAGCCCGACACATAGCACAGATACGCAGTATTTT.

This clone showed up just a few times. In nucleotides, the CDR3 is TGTGCCAGCAGCGCTACTCTCTTTTATGGCTACACCTTC. Its translation: CASSATLFYGYTF. The V gene is TRBV7-9, the J gene TRBJ1-2; D unresolved. The CDR3 sequence is 13 residues long. Germline loops: CDR1 SEHNR, CDR2 FQNEAQ (reference sequence). Between the trimmed V and J ends, which lost 5 bases and 5 bases, there was a span of 12 bases.

This clone was detected a few times. The J gene is TRBJ2-2, the V gene TRBV7-9, with 8 bases aligning to TRBD2. Germline trimming cut 4 bases from V and 5 bases from J; bases unmatched to any gene: 6. CDR3 length: 15 residues. Germline loops: CDR1 SEHNR, CDR2 FQNEAQ (reference sequence). For the CDR3, the DNA is TGTGCCAGCAGCTCCGGGACTAGGGTTACCGGGGAGCTGTTTTTT. This gives the protein CASSSGTRVTGELFF. Variable domain in full (rest from reference TRBV7-9 and TRBJ2-2): DTGVSQNPRHKITKRGQNVTFRCDPISEHNRLYWYRQTLGQGPEFLTYFQNEAQLEKSRLLSDRFSAERPKGSFSTLEIQRTEQGDSAMYLCASSSGTRVTGELFFGEGSRLTVL.

The chain carries TRBV6-6 and TRBJ2-1; 9 bases agree with TRBD1. The CDR3 has 16 amino acids. The V and J ends lost 0 bases and 9 bases, in that order; junction bases with no gene match: 9. Germline V lookup: CDR1 MNHNY, CDR2 SVGAGI (reference sequence). DNA for the CDR3: TGTGCCAGCAGTTACTCGGGGGACAGGGTAATTGGTGAGCAGTTCTTC. It encodes CASSYSGDRVIGEQFF.

This clone has more than one count but fewer than ten. The V gene is TRBV4-1, the J gene TRBJ1-1, with D perhaps TRBD1 (5 bases). Deletions cut 2 bases from V and 4 bases from J, with 8 bases between. The CDR3 contains 13 residues. Germline values: CDR1 MGHRA, CDR2 YSYEKL. DNA for the CDR3: TGCGCCAGCAGCCAACTGGGGCTCACTGAAGCTTTCTTT. Its translation is CASSQLGLTEAFF.